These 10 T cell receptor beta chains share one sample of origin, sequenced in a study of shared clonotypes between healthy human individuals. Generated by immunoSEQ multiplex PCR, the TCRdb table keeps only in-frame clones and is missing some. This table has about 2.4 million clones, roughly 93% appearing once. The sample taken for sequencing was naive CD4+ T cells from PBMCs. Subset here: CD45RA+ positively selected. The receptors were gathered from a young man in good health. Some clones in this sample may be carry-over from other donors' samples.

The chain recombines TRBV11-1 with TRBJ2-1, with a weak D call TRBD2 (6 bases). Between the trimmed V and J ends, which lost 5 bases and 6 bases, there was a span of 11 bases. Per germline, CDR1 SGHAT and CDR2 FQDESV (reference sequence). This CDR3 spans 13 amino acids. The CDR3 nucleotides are TGTGCCAGCAGCCCCGGGAGTATCAATGAGCAGTTCTTC. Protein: CASSPGSINEQFF.

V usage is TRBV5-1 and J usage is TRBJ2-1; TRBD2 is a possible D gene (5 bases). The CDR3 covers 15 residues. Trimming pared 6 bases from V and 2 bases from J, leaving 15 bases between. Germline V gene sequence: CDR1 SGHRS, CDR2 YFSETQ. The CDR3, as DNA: TGCGCCAGCACTGATTGGGCCGGGGCCTACAATGAGCAGTTCTTC. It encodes CASTDWAGAYNEQFF.

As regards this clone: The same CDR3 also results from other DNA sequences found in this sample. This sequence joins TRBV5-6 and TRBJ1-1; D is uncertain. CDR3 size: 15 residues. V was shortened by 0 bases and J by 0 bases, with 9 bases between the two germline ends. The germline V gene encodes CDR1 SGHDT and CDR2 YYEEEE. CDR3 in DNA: TGTGCCAGCAGCTTGGGGCAGCTCATGAACACTGAAGCTTTCTTT. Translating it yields CASSLGQLMNTEAFF. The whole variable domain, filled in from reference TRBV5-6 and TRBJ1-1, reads DAGVTQSPTHLIKTRGQQVTLRCSPKSGHDTVSWYQQALGQGPQFIFQYYEEEERQRGNFPDRFSGHQFPNYSSELNVNALLLGDSALYLCASSLGQLMNTEAFFGQGTRLTVV.

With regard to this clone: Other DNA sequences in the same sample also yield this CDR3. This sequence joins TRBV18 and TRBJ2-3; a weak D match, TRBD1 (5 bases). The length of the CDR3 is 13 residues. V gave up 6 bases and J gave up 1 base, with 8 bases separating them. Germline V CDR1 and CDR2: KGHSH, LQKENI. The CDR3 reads CASSAGRTDTQYF. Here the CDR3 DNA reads TGTGCCAGCTCTGCAGGGCGCACAGATACGCAGTATTTT.

The CDR3 bases are TGTGCCAGTAGTATAAACATTAGAACAGGGATATATGGCTACACCTTC. As protein: CASSINIRTGIYGYTF. V usage is TRBV19 and J usage is TRBJ1-2, with D possibly matching TRBD1 (6 bases). Germline lookup yields CDR1 LNHDA and CDR2 SQIVND (reference sequence). The CDR3 covers 16 residues. With 2 bases removed from V and 5 bases from J, the gap between germline ends came to 18 bases.

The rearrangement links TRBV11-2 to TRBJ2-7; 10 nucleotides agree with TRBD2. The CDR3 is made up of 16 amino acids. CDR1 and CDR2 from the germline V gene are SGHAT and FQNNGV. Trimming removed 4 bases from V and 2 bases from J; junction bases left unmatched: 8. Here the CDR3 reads CASSSLSLAGTYEQYF. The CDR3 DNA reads TGTGCCAGCAGCTCCCTCTCACTAGCGGGGACCTACGAGCAGTACTTC.

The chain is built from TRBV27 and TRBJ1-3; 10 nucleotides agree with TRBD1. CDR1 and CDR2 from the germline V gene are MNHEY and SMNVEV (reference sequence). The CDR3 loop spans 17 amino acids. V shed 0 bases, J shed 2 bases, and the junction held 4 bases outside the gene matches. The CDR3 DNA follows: TGTGCCAGCAGTTTATCGGGACAGGGGTGGGCTGGAAACACCATATATTTT. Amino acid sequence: CASSLSGQGWAGNTIYF.

CDR3 sequence reads: CASSFNRDTTYEQYF. Here the CDR3 DNA reads TGCGCCAGCAGCTTCAACCGGGACACAACCTACGAGCAGTACTTC. The V gene is TRBV5-1, the J gene TRBJ2-7, with TRBD1 as a possible D gene (6 bases). Per the germline V gene, CDR1 is SGHRS and CDR2 is YFSETQ. The ends were cut back, 2 bases at V and 2 bases at J, with 14 bases in the middle. This CDR3 contains 15 residues.

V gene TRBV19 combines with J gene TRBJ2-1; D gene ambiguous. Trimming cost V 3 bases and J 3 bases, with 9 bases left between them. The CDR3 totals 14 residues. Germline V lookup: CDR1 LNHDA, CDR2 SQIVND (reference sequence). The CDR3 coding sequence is TGTGCCAGTAGTATTTGGGCAGGCTACAATGAGCAGTTCTTC. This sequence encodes CASSIWAGYNEQFF.

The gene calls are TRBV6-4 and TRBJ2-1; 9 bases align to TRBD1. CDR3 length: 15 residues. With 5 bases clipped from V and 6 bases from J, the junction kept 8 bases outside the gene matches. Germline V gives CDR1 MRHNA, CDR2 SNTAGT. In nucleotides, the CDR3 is TGTGCCAGCAGTACCGGGACAGGGACGTTCAATGAGCAGTTCTTC. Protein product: CASSTGTGTFNEQFF.